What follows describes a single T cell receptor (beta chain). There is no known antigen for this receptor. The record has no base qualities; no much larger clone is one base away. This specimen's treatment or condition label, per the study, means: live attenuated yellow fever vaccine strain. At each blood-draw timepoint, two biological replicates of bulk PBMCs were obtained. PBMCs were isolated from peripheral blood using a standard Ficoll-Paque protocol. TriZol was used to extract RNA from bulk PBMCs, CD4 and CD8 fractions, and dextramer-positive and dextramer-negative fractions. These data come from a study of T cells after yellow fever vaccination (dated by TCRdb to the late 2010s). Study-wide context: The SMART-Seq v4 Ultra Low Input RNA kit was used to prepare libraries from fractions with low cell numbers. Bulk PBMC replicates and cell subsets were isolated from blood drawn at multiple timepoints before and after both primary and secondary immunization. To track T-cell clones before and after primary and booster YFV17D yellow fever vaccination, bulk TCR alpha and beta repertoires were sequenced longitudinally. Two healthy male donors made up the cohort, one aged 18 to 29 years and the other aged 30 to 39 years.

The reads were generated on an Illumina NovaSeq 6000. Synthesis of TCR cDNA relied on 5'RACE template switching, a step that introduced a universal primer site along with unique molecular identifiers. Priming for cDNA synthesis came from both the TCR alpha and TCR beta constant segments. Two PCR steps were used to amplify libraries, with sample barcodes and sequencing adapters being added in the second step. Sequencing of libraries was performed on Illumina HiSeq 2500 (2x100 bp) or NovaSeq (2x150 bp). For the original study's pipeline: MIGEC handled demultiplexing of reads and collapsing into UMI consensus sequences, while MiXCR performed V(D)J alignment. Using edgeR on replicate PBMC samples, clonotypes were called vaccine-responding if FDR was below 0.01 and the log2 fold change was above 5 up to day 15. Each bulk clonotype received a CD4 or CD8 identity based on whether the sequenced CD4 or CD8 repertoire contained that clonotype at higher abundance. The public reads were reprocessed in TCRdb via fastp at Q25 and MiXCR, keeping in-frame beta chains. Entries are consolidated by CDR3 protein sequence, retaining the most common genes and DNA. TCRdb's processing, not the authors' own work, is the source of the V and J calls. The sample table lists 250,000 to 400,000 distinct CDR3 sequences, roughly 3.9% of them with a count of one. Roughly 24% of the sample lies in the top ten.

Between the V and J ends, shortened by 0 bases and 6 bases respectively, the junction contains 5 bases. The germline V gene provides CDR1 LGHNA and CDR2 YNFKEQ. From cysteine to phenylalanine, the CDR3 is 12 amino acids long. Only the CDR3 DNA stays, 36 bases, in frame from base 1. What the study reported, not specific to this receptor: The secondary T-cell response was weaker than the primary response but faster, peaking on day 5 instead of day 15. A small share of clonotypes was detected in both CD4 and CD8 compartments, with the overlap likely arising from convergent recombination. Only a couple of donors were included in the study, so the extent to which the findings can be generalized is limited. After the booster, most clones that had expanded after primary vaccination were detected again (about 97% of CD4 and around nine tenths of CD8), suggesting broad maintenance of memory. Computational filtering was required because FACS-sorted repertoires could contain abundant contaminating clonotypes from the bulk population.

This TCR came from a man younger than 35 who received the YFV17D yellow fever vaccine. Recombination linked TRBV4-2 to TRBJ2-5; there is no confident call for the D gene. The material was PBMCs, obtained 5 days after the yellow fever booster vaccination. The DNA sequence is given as TGTGCCAGCAGCCAAGATTTACAGACCCAGTACTTC. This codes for CASSQDLQTQYF.